This entry describes one TCR beta chain. The data were taken from a study of blood T cell repertoires in COVID-19. There are 15 residues in the CDR3. Germline lookup yields CDR1 LGHDT and CDR2 YNNKEL (reference sequence). V shed 4 bases, J shed 5 bases, and the junction held 5 bases outside the gene matches. Repertoires were generated with immunoSEQ multiplex PCR, while TCRdb's copy carries only in-frame clones and drops some. Altogether tens of thousands of clones are present, under 90% being singletons, with the ten largest covering less than 15%. V usage is TRBV3-1 (or the pseudogene TRBV3-2) and J usage is TRBJ2-5, with 12 bases that match TRBD1. The sample comprised peripheral blood. The receptor's source is a man between 50 and 59 years old with COVID-19, enrolled during active disease. CDR3 DNA sequence: TGTGCCAGCAGCCGGACCGGGACAGGGGGCGAGACCCAGTACTTC. Translation gives CASSRTGTGGETQYF.